This passage covers 8 T cell receptor beta chains from one sample sequenced in a study of T cell responses to AZD1222 COVID-19 vaccine. Clones were read by immunoSEQ multiplex PCR, and TCRdb kept only the in-frame ones, dropping some. The table lists about 140,000 clones, 85% to 95% of them singletons. This specimen consisted of peripheral blood, obtained 28 days after the second AZD1222 dose. The receptors stem from an adult who received the AZD1222 COVID-19 vaccine.

The chain recombines TRBV6-5 with TRBJ1-6, with D unresolved. The CDR3 consists of 13 residues. Trimming shortened V by 4 bases and J by 8 bases, and 9 bases separated the two germline ends. Germline V gene sequence: CDR1 MNHEY, CDR2 SVGAGI. The chain's CDR3 is CASSFRLDSPLHF. CDR3 bases: TGTGCCAGCAGTTTTCGGCTGGATTCACCCCTCCACTTT.

CDR3 sequence: CASSFRGTSRSTGELFF. The CDR3 DNA is TGTGCCAGCAGTTTCAGGGGCACTAGTCGGTCCACCGGGGAGCTGTTTTTT. The chain combines TRBV27 with TRBJ2-2; TRBD1 is a possible D gene (6 bases). The CDR3 runs to 17 residues. In germline, CDR1 is MNHEY, CDR2 SMNVEV (reference sequence). Trimming pared 3 bases from V and 4 bases from J, leaving 18 bases between.

The chain is built from TRBV9 and TRBJ1-5, with D possibly being TRBD1 (5 bases). The V gene's germline CDR1 is SGDLS and CDR2 YYNGEE. V shed 0 bases and J shed 3 bases, with 16 bases lying between them. This CDR3 is 17 amino acids long. CDR3 in DNA: TGTGCCAGCAGCGTAGGGGACCACTCACGAGACAATCAGCCCCAGCATTTT. The encoded protein is CASSVGDHSRDNQPQHF. Drawing the rest from reference TRBV9 and TRBJ1-5, the complete variable domain is DSGVTQTPKHLITATGQRVTLRCSPRSGDLSVYWYQQSLDQGLQFLIQYYNGEERAKGNILERFSAQQFPDLHSELNLSSLELGDSALYFCASSVGDHSRDNQPQHFGDGTRLSIL.

The table lists this clone with a count of one. The chain is built from TRBV29-1 and TRBJ2-7; no clear D gene. The V end lost 4 bases, the J end lost 6 bases, and 7 bases lay between the germline ends. The germline gives CDR1 SQVTM, CDR2 ANQGSEA. The CDR3 sequence is 10 residues long. CDR3 protein: CSVGGPEQYF. The CDR3 bases are TGCAGCGTTGGAGGACCCGAGCAGTACTTC.

V gene TRBV7-3 combines with J gene TRBJ2-1; 9 positions match TRBD2. CDR3 length: 15 amino acids. V dropped 1 base and J dropped 5; count of bases not matched to a gene: 3. Germline V CDR1 and CDR2: SGHTA, FQGTGA. The CDR3 nucleotides are TGTGCCAGCAGCTTAAACGCGGGAGGGGACAATGAGCAGTTCTTC. Protein sequence: CASSLNAGGDNEQFF.

This sequence joins TRBV11-2 and TRBJ2-6; D gene ambiguous. With 5 bases removed from V and 0 bases from J, the gap between germline ends came to 14 bases. The V gene's germline CDR1 is SGHAT and CDR2 FQNNGV. The CDR3 sequence is 17 residues long. The CDR3 sequence is CASSANPGSSGANVLTF. For the CDR3, the DNA is TGTGCCAGCAGCGCAAACCCAGGTAGCTCTGGGGCCAACGTCCTGACTTTC. Full variable domain (outside the CDR3, taken from reference TRBV11-2 and TRBJ2-6): EAGVAQSPRYKIIEKRQSVAFWCNPISGHATLYWYQQILGQGPKLLIQFQNNGVVDDSQLPKDRFSAERLKGVDSTLKIQPAKLEDSAVYLCASSANPGSSGANVLTFGAGSRLTVL.

About this clone: This sample also contains other DNA sequences that code for the same CDR3. The rearrangement uses TRBV28 and TRBJ1-1; no clear D gene. V was pared by 5 bases and J by 3 bases, with 10 bases between. The CDR3 length is 13 residues. Germline CDR1 reads MDHEN; CDR2 reads SYDVKM. The CDR3 bases are TGTGCCAGCAGTCTCCCGGGCGACACTGAAGCTTTCTTT. Its protein product is CASSLPGDTEAFF. Full variable domain (missing parts from reference TRBV28 and TRBJ1-1): DVKVTQSSRYLVKRTGEKVFLECVQDMDHENMFWYRQDPGLGLRLIYFSYDVKMKEKGDIPEGYSVSREKKERFSLILESASTNQTSMYLCASSLPGDTEAFFGQGTRLTVV.

The chain combines TRBV5-6 with TRBJ1-3; no reliable D call. Trimming shortened V by 4 bases and J by 4 bases, and 15 bases separated the two germline ends. The CDR3 extends over 15 amino acids. Germline V lookup: CDR1 SGHDT, CDR2 YYEEEE. The CDR3 region is CASSQSRFRGNTIYF. The CDR3 DNA follows: TGTGCCAGCAGCCAATCCCGCTTCAGGGGAAACACCATATATTTT.